This T cell receptor beta chain was captured by sequencing in a study of cytomegalovirus exposure and HLA in healthy donors. PCR used 60 Vbeta primers and 13 Jbeta primers. The assay was immunoSEQ multiplex PCR, and TCRdb's table has in-frame clones only and misses some. The table has a few hundred thousand clones, 77% seen once. The study, taken as a whole, reports: The majority of TCR sequences were rare, yet some public TCRs appeared in many donors. Fewer N-insertions than the roughly 670-donor mean were reportedly shown by an Asian-associated ancestry cluster in a later analysis.

J lost 6 bases, V lost 3 bases, and 3 bases had no gene match. The CDR3 contains 14 residues. Germline V gives CDR1 LNHDA, CDR2 SQIVND (reference sequence). Turning to this clone: The antigen is not known.

The sample taken for sequencing was PBMCs. This TCR was recovered from a woman aged 55-70 years in good health and CMV-seropositive. This chain joins TRBV19 and TRBJ1-5; 9 nucleotides align to TRBD1. The CDR3 sequence: CASSMRGQGQPQHF. The CDR3 DNA follows: TGTGCCAGTAGTATGCGGGGACAGGGTCAGCCCCAGCATTTT.